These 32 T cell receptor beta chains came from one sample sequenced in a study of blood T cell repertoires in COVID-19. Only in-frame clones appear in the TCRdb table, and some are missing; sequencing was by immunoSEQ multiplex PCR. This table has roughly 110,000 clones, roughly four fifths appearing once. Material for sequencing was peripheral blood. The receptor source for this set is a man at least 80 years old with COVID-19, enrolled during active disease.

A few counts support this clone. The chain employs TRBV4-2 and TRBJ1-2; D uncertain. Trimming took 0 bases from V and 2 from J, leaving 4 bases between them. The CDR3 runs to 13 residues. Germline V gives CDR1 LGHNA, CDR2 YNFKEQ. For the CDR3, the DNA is TGTGCCAGCAGCCAAGACGAGAACTATGGCTACACCTTC. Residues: CASSQDENYGYTF.

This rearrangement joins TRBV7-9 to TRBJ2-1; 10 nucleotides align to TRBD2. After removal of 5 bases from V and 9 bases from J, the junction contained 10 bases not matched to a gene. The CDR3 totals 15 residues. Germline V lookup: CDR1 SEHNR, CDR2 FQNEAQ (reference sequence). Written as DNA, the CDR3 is TGTGCCAGCAGCCCCACGCTAGCGGGAGATAGTGAGCAGTTCTTC. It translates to CASSPTLAGDSEQFF.

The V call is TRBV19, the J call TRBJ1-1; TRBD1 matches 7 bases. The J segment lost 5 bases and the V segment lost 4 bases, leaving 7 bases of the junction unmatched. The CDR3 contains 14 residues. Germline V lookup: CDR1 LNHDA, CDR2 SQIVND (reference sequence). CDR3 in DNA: TGTGCCAGTAGTACCCGACAGGGTGTGACTGAAGCTTTCTTT. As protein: CASSTRQGVTEAFF.

The CDR3 region has the DNA TGCGCCAGCAGCGGAGATCAAGAGACCCAGTACTTC. Amino acids: CASSGDQETQYF. The rearrangement joins TRBV5-1 to TRBJ2-5, with unresolved D. From germline, CDR1 is SGHRS and CDR2 YFSETQ. There are 12 residues in the CDR3. Trimming stripped 4 bases from V and 2 bases from J, with 6 bases between.

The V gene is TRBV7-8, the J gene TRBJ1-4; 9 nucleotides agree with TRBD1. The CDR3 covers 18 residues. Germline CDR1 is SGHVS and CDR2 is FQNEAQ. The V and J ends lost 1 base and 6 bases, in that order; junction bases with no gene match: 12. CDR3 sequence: CASSLDRDRVKGYEKLFF. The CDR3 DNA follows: TGTGCCAGCAGCTTAGACCGGGACAGGGTCAAAGGGTATGAAAAACTGTTTTTT.

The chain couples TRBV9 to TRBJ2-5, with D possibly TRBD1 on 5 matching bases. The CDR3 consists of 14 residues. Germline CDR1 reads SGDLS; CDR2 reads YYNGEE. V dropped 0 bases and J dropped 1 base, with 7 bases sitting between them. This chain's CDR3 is CASSVGGIQETQYF. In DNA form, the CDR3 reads TGTGCCAGCAGCGTAGGGGGCATCCAAGAGACCCAGTACTTC.

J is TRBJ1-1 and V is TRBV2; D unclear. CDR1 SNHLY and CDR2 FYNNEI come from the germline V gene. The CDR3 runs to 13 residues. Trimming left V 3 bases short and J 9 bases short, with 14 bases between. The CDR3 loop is CASSDRVPWKAFF. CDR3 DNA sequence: TGTGCCAGCAGTGACCGGGTACCATGGAAAGCTTTCTTT. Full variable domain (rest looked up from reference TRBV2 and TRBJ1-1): EPEVTQTPSHQVTQMGQEVILRCVPISNHLYFYWYRQILGQKVEFLVSFYNNEISEKSEIFDDQFSVERPDGSNFTLKIRSTKLEDSAMYFCASSDRVPWKAFFGQGTRLTVV.

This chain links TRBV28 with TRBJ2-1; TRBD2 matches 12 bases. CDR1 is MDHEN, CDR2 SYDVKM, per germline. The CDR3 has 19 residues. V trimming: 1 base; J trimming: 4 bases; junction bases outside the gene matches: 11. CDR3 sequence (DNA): TGTGCCAGCAGTTTATTCACTAGCGGGAGGATGGGGATATACAATGAGCAGTTCTTC. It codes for CASSLFTSGRMGIYNEQFF.

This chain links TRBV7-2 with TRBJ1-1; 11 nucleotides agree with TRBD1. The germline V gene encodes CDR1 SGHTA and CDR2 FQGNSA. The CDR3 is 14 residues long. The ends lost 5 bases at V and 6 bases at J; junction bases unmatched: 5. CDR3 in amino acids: CASSRTGGASEAFF. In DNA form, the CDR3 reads TGTGCCAGCAGCCGGACAGGGGGCGCGTCTGAAGCTTTCTTT.

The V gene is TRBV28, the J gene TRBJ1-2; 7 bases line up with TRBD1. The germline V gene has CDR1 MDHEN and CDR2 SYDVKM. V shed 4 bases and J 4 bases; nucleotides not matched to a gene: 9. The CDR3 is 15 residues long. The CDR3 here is CASSSSGTAPYGYTF. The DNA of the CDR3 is TGTGCCAGCAGTTCATCCGGGACAGCGCCCTATGGCTACACCTTC.

CDR3 DNA sequence: TGTGCCTGGAGTGTCATCACGGGAGGGCCATATGAGCAGTTCTTC. Amino acids: CAWSVITGGPYEQFF. This sequence joins TRBV30 and TRBJ2-1; 8 bases agree with TRBD2. Germline V lookup: CDR1 GTSNPN, CDR2 SVGIG (reference sequence). The V gene end was trimmed by 0 bases and the J gene end by 8 bases; junction bases not matched to a gene: 9. This CDR3 is built from 15 residues.

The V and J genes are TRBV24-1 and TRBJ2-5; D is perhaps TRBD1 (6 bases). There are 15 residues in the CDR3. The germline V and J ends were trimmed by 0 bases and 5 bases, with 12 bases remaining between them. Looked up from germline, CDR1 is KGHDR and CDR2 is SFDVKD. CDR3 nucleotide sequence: TGTGCCACCAGTGATTTGTCCAGGGGACGGGAGACCCAGTACTTC. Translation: CATSDLSRGRETQYF.

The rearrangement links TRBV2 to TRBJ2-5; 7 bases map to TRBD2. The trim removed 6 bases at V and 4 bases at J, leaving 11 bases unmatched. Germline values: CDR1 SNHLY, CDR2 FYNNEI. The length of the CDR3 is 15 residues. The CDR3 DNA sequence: TGTGCCAGCAGGGCGGGAGTAGGGGTAGGAGAGACCCAGTACTTC. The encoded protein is CASRAGVGVGETQYF.

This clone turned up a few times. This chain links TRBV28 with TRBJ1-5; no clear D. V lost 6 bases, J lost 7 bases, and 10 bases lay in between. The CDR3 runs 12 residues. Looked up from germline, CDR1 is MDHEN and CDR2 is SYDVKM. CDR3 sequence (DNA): TGTGCCAGCAGGGAATTCGGGCAGCCCCAGCATTTT. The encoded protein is CASREFGQPQHF.

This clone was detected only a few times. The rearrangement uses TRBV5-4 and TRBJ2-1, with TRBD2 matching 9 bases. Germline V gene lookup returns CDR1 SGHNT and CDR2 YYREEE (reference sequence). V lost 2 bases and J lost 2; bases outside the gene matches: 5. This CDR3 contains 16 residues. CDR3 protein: CASSLESGRTYNEQFF. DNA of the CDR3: TGTGCCAGCAGCTTAGAAAGCGGGAGGACCTACAATGAGCAGTTCTTC.

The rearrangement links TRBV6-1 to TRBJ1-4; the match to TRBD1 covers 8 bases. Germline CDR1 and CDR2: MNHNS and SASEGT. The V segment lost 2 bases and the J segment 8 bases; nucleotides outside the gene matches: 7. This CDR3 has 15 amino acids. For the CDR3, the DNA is TGTGCCAGCAGTGAACAGACAGGGGTTGGCGAAAAACTGTTTTTT. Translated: CASSEQTGVGEKLFF.

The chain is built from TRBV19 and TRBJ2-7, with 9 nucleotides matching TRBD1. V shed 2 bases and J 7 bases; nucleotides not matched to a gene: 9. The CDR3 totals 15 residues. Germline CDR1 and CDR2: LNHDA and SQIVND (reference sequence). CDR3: CASSIPGTGIREQYF. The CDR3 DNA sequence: TGTGCCAGTAGTATACCCGGGACAGGGATACGGGAGCAGTACTTC.

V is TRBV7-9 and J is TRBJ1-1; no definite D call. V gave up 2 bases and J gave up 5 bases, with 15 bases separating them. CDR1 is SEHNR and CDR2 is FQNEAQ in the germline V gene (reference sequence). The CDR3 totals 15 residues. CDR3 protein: CASSLSWGGSTEAFF. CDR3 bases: TGTGCCAGCAGCTTAAGCTGGGGAGGTAGTACTGAAGCTTTCTTT.

The CDR3 is CASRGTGSGHTEAFF. DNA of the CDR3: TGTGCCAGCAGAGGGACAGGTTCGGGTCATACTGAAGCTTTCTTT. V and J are TRBV6-5 and TRBJ1-1; 8 nucleotides align to TRBD1. CDR3 length: 15 residues. Germline CDR1 reads MNHEY; CDR2 reads SVGAGI. J was trimmed by 5 bases and V by 6 bases; bases with no gene match: 11.

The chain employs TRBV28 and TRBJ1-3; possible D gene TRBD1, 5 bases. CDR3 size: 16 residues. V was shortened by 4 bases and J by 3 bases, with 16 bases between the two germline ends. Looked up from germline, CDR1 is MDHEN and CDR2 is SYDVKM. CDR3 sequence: CASSSPGQGGGNTIYF. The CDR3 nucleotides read TGTGCCAGCAGTTCCCCCGGGCAGGGTGGTGGAAACACCATATATTTT.

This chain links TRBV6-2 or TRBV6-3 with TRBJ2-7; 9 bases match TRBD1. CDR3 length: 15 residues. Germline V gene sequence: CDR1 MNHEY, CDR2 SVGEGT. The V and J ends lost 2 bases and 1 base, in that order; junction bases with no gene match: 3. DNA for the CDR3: TGTGCCAGCAGTTACCCCGGGACAGGGTCCTACGAGCAGTACTTC. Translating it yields CASSYPGTGSYEQYF.

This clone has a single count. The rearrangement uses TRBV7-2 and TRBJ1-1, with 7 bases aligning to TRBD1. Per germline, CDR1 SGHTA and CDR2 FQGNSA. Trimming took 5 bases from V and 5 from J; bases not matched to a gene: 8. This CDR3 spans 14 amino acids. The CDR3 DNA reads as TGTGCCAGCAGCCCCCAACCAGGGGGGACTGAAGCTTTCTTT. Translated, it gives CASSPQPGGTEAFF.

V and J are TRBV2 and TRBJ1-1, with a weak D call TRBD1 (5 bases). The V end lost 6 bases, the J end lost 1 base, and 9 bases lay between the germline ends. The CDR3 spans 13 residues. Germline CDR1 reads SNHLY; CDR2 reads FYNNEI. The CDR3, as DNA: TGTGCCAGCAGCCAAGACAGGAACACTGAAGCTTTCTTT. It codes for CASSQDRNTEAFF.

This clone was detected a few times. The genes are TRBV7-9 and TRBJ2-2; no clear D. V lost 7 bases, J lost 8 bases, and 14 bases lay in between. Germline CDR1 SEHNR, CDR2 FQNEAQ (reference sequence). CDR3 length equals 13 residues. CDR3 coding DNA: TGTGCCAGCACCTGGAGTGTCTCGGGGGAGCTGTTTTTT. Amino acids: CASTWSVSGELFF. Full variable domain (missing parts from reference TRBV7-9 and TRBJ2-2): DTGVSQNPRHKITKRGQNVTFRCDPISEHNRLYWYRQTLGQGPEFLTYFQNEAQLEKSRLLSDRFSAERPKGSFSTLEIQRTEQGDSAMYLCASTWSVSGELFFGEGSRLTVL.

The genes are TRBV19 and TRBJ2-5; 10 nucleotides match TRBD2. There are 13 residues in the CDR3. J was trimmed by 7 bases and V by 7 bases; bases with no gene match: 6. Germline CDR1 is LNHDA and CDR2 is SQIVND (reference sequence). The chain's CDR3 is CASTPASGGTQYF. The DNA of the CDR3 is TGTGCCAGTACCCCGGCTAGCGGGGGGACCCAGTACTTC.

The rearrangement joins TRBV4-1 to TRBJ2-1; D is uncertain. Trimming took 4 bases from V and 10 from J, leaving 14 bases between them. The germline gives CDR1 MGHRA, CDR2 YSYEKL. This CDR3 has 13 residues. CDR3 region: CASSLTVATEQFF. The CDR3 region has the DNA TGCGCCAGCAGCCTAACCGTGGCCACCGAGCAGTTCTTC.

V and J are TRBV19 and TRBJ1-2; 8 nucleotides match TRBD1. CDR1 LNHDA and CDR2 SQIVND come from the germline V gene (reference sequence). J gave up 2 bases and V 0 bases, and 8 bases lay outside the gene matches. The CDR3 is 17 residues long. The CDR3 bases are TGTGCCAGTAGTATAGATCCCAGGGGGCGATCAAACTATGGCTACACCTTC. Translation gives CASSIDPRGRSNYGYTF.

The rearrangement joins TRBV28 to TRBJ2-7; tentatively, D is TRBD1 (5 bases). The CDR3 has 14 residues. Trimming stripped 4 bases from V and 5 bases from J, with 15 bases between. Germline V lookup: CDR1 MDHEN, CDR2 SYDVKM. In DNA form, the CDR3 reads TGTGCCAGCAGTTCGCTGGACAACCGACACGAGCAGTACTTC. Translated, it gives CASSSLDNRHEQYF.

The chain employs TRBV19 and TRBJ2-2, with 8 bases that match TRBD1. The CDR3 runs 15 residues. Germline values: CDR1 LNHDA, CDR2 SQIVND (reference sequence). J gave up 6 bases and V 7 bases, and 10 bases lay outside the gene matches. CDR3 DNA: TGTGCCAGTACCCCTCAGGGGGCGCCGCCCGGGGAGCTGTTTTTT. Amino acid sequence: CASTPQGAPPGELFF.

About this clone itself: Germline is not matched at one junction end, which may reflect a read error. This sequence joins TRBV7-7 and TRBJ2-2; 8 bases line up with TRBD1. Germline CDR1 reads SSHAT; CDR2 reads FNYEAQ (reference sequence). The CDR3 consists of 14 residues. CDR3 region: CASSRGQGAGELFF. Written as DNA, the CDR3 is TGTGCTAGCAGTCGCGGACAGGGCGCCGGGGAGCTGTTTTTT.

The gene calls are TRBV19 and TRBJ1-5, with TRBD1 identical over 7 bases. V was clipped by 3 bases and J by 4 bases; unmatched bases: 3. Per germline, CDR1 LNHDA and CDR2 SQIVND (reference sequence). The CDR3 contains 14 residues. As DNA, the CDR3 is TGTGCCAGTAGTATTGCAGGGGGAAATCAGCCCCAGCATTTT. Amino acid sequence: CASSIAGGNQPQHF.

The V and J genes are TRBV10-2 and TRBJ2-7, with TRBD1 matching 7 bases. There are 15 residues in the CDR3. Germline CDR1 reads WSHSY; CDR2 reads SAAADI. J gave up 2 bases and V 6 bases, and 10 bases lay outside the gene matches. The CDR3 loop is CASSDTRQGPYEQYF. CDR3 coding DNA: TGCGCCAGCAGCGATACTCGACAGGGTCCCTACGAGCAGTACTTC.